This is a list of T cell receptor beta chains from one sample in a study of blood T cell repertoires in COVID-19. TCRdb's table, derived via immunoSEQ multiplex PCR, lists solely in-frame clones and lacks some. This table holds 200,000 to 250,000 clones, 81% found once. Sequencing was done on a sample of peripheral blood. The receptor set was obtained from a woman of 80 years or more with COVID-19, enrolled during active disease. Each CDR3 is given with its conserved first and last residue. A D gene is named only where the DNA matches it firmly. Size tells how often a clone was seen (once, few, many) or the class of an expanded clone, and some rows leave it out.

V gene	J gene	D gene	clone size	CDR3 protein	CDR3 DNA
TRBV5-4	TRBJ1-2	TRBD1	few	CASSIPGQGAIFGYTF	TGTGCCAGCAGCATCCCGGGACAGGGGGCAATCTTTGGCTACACCTTC
TRBV29-1	TRBJ2-1	TRBD1	NA	CSVDRGNEQFF	TGCAGCGTAGACAGGGGAAATGAGCAGTTCTTC
TRBV15	TRBJ2-1	TRBD2	NA	CATSRAGGPMNEQFF	TGTGCCACCAGCAGGGCGGGGGGCCCTATGAATGAGCAGTTCTTC
TRBV11-3	TRBJ1-3	NA	few	CASSPGGTRNTIYF	TGTGCCAGCAGCCCAGGAGGGACGAGAAACACCATATATTTT
TRBV30	TRBJ1-1	NA	once	CACRLGRVNTEAFF	TGTGCCTGCCGGTTGGGGAGGGTGAACACTGAAGCTTTCTTT
TRBV5-1	TRBJ1-2	TRBD1	NA	CASSRTGSLYGYTF	TGCGCCAGCAGCAGGACAGGGAGCCTCTATGGCTACACCTTC
TRBV9	TRBJ2-3	NA	NA	CASTRGGTLTDTQYF	TGTGCCAGCACGAGGGGGGGAACACTCACAGATACGCAGTATTTT
TRBV3-1/TRBV3-2	TRBJ1-2	NA	NA	CASSQGVRGLGNYGYTF	TGTGCCAGCAGCCAAGGCGTTAGAGGACTGGGAAACTATGGCTACACCTTC
TRBV29-1	TRBJ2-5	TRBD2	NA	CSVDSLAGETQYF	TGCAGCGTTGATTCGCTAGCGGGAGAGACCCAGTACTTC
TRBV27	TRBJ1-1	NA	NA	CASSSRGGTEAFF	TGTGCCAGCAGTTCGCGAGGAGGCACTGAAGCTTTCTTT
TRBV5-1	TRBJ1-3	TRBD1	NA	CASSFTQGSSGNTIYF	TGCGCCAGCAGCTTCACACAGGGGAGCTCTGGAAACACCATATATTTT
TRBV2	TRBJ1-1	NA	NA	CASSPWRTEAFF	TGTGCCAGCAGTCCGTGGAGGACTGAAGCTTTCTTT
TRBV5-1	TRBJ2-6	NA	NA	CATKEVSGANVLTF	TGCGCCACCAAAGAGGTCTCTGGGGCCAACGTCCTGACTTTC
TRBV6-6	TRBJ1-4	NA	NA	CASSLRPTNEKLFF	TGTGCCAGCAGTCTCCGTCCAACTAATGAAAAACTGTTTTTT
TRBV30	TRBJ2-1	NA	NA	CAWSADNEQFF	TGTGCCTGGAGTGCCGACAATGAGCAGTTCTTC
TRBV27	TRBJ1-6	NA	NA	CASRRGPYNSPLHF	TGTGCCAGCCGGAGGGGACCCTATAATTCACCCCTCCACTTT
TRBV7-6	TRBJ2-7	NA	few	CASSLAAVRSYEQYF	TGTGCCAGCAGCTTAGCGGCAGTTCGCTCCTACGAGCAGTACTTC
TRBV29-1	TRBJ2-7	NA	NA	CSVGSGPTYEQYF	TGCAGCGTTGGATCAGGGCCCACCTACGAGCAGTACTTC
TRBV9	TRBJ2-1	TRBD2	NA	CASSLQGLAIGNEQFF	TGTGCCAGCAGCCTACAGGGACTAGCAATCGGCAATGAGCAGTTCTTC
TRBV4-2	TRBJ2-1	TRBD2	few	CASSPGTSGYNEQFF	TGTGCCAGCAGCCCCGGGACTAGCGGGTACAATGAGCAGTTCTTC
TRBV25-1	TRBJ2-3	TRBD2	NA	CASSESRGGGTQYF	TGTGCCAGCAGTGAATCTCGCGGGGGGGGTACGCAGTATTTT
TRBV9	TRBJ1-5	NA	NA	CASSAGTNANQPQHF	TGTGCCAGCAGCGCCGGGACTAATGCCAATCAGCCCCAGCATTTT
TRBV18	TRBJ1-1	TRBD1	NA	CASSRQGENTEAFF	TGTGCCAGCTCACGACAGGGGGAGAACACTGAAGCTTTCTTT
TRBV3-1/TRBV3-2	TRBJ2-5	TRBD2	NA	CASSPPGKRGWETQYF	TGTGCCAGCAGTCCCCCAGGAAAGCGGGGGTGGGAGACCCAGTACTTC
TRBV2	TRBJ1-2	TRBD1	NA	CASSERRGPDYGYTF	TGTGCCAGCAGTGAACGCAGGGGGCCCGACTATGGCTACACCTTC
TRBV28	TRBJ1-2	NA	NA	CAINPGLNYGYTF	TGTGCCATCAACCCGGGACTTAACTATGGCTACACCTTC
TRBV7-2	TRBJ1-5	TRBD1	NA	CASSLLWSGQGYQPQHF	TGTGCCAGCAGCTTATTATGGTCGGGACAGGGGTATCAGCCCCAGCATTTT
TRBV6-5	TRBJ1-3	NA	NA	CASSYAQGRNTIYF	TGTGCCAGCAGTTACGCACAGGGAAGAAACACCATATATTTT
TRBV19	TRBJ1-1	NA	NA	CASSIDRWTEAFF	TGTGCCAGTAGTATAGACCGGTGGACTGAAGCTTTCTTT
TRBV4-1	TRBJ2-2	TRBD1	NA	CASSSGTGRSGELFF	TGCGCCAGCAGCTCCGGGACAGGTCGGTCCGGGGAGCTGTTTTTT
TRBV3-1/TRBV3-2	TRBJ2-5	TRBD2	NA	CASSPAGGGQTQYF	TGTGCCAGCAGCCCCGCGGGGGGTGGGCAGACCCAGTACTTC
TRBV3-1/TRBV3-2	TRBJ2-3	NA	NA	CASSHKGGRGDTQYF	TGTGCCAGCAGCCATAAGGGGGGGCGAGGAGATACGCAGTATTTT
TRBV28	TRBJ1-2	NA	NA	CASRPPGLSGYTF	TGTGCCAGCCGCCCCCCAGGGCTCAGTGGCTACACCTTC
TRBV12-3/TRBV12-4	TRBJ1-2	NA	once	CASSLGHGYTF	TGTGCCAGCAGTTTAGGGCATGGCTACACCTTC
TRBV19	TRBJ2-2	NA	once	CASSVRGVQTGELFF	TGTGCCAGTAGTGTCCGGGGTGTACAGACCGGGGAGCTGTTTTTT
TRBV2	TRBJ1-4	NA	NA	CASSELTTNEKLFF	TGTGCCAGCAGCGAACTTACAACTAATGAAAAACTGTTTTTT
TRBV7-2	TRBJ1-1	NA	few	CASSSFGVENTEAFF	TGTGCCAGCAGTTCTTTCGGGGTTGAGAACACTGAAGCTTTCTTT
TRBV18	TRBJ2-1	NA	NA	CAGTSSYNEQFF	TGTGCCGGGACAAGCTCCTACAATGAGCAGTTCTTC
TRBV12-3/TRBV12-4	TRBJ2-1	NA	NA	CASSLRFNEQFF	TGTGCCAGCAGTTTGAGGTTCAATGAGCAGTTCTTC
TRBV4-3	TRBJ2-2	TRBD2	NA	CASSQEAILAGVGTGELFF	TGCGCCAGCAGCCAAGAGGCGATACTAGCGGGAGTGGGCACCGGGGAGCTGTTTTTT
TRBV28	TRBJ2-2	TRBD1	few	CASIQGATGELFF	TGTGCCAGCATACAGGGGGCCACCGGGGAGCTGTTTTTT
TRBV21-1	TRBJ2-7	NA	NA	CASSKPRAGEGHYEQYF	TGTGCCAGCAGCAAACCTAGAGCGGGGGAGGGCCACTACGAGCAGTACTTC
TRBV18	TRBJ2-1	TRBD1	NA	CASSPRRTGPTSSYNEQFF	TGTGCCAGCTCACCGAGAAGGACAGGGCCCACAAGCTCCTACAATGAGCAGTTCTTC
TRBV5-1	TRBJ1-1	NA	once	CASSSGRGANTEAFF	TGCGCCAGCAGCTCCGGCCGCGGGGCGAACACTGAAGCTTTCTTT